These 32 T cell receptor beta chains were all obtained from the same sample, sequenced in a study of Tregs in tolerant kidney transplant recipients. Mixed chimerism was transient after nonmyeloablative marrow transplants from related graft donors. The table came from immunoSEQ multiplex PCR; TCRdb's copy has only in-frame clones and leaves some out. Of some 57,000 clones listed, roughly nine tenths are singletons. The input for sequencing was CD8+ T cells from blood (PBMCs), taken 24 months after the transplant. The receptors originated from a human patient who received a combined kidney and bone marrow transplant. Some T cells may trace back to the graft donor.

The chain combines TRBV28 with TRBJ1-5; perhaps TRBD1 as D (6 bases). CDR1 is MDHEN and CDR2 is SYDVKM in the germline V gene. The V and J ends lost 5 bases and 1 base respectively, with 9 bases between them. The CDR3 consists of 14 residues. Here the CDR3 reads CASSPRGSNQPQHF. The CDR3 nucleotides are TGTGCCAGCAGTCCCAGGGGAAGCAATCAGCCCCAGCATTTT.

This chain connects TRBV11-2 to TRBJ2-3; 7 bases are a match to TRBD1. Trimming took 3 bases from V and 9 from J; bases not matched to a gene: 3. Germline V CDR1 and CDR2: SGHAT, FQNNGV. This CDR3 region has 12 residues. CDR3 sequence reads: CASSFTGDTQYF. The CDR3 region has the DNA TGTGCCAGCAGCTTTACAGGGGACACGCAGTATTTT.

The J gene is TRBJ1-2, the V gene TRBV5-6; weak D call: TRBD1 (6 bases). The V gene lost 3 bases and the J gene lost 2 bases, with 14 bases spanning the gap. From germline, CDR1 is SGHDT and CDR2 YYEEEE. The CDR3 has 15 amino acids. The CDR3: CASSWQGRKNYGYTF. Written as DNA, the CDR3 is TGTGCCAGCAGCTGGCAGGGGCGGAAAAACTATGGCTACACCTTC.

This chain links TRBV10-3 with TRBJ2-7, with 10 positions matching TRBD1. The germline V gene has CDR1 ENHRY and CDR2 SYGVKD. The CDR3 contains 15 residues. After removal of 4 bases from V and 7 bases from J, the junction contained 10 bases not matched to a gene. Here the CDR3 DNA reads TGTGCCATCAGTGTAACCGGGACAGGGGTCGGGGAGCAGTACTTC. The encoded protein is CAISVTGTGVGEQYF.

The CDR3 region has the DNA TGTGCCACCAGCCTCCGAGGGAGCTATGGCTACACCTTC. Its translation is CATSLRGSYGYTF. The rearrangement links TRBV15 to TRBJ1-2; no definite D call. Trimming left V 5 bases short and J 4 bases short, with 11 bases between. Germline CDR1 LNHNV, CDR2 YYDKDF (reference sequence). The CDR3 spans 13 residues.

The gene calls are TRBV7-2 and TRBJ2-7, with 10 nucleotides matching TRBD2. From germline, CDR1 is SGHTA and CDR2 FQGNSA. V shed 1 base and J 6 bases; nucleotides not matched to a gene: 6. The CDR3 totals 15 residues. CDR3 nucleotides: TGTGCCAGCAGCTTAGTGGCTAGCGGGAGTAGCGAGCAGTACTTC. It encodes CASSLVASGSSEQYF.

The rearrangement links TRBV4-3 to TRBJ2-3, with 14 nucleotides matching TRBD2. The CDR3 is 17 amino acids. J lost 2 bases, V lost 3 bases, and 4 bases had no gene match. Looked up from germline, CDR1 is LGHNA and CDR2 is YSLEER. The DNA for the CDR3 is TGCGCCAGCAGCCAGGGACTAGCGGGGGCTTCCACAGATACGCAGTATTTT. Translation: CASSQGLAGASTDTQYF.

V gene TRBV28 combines with J gene TRBJ1-5; no clear D. V lost 3 bases to trimming and J lost 4 bases, with 13 bases between them. Germline lookup yields CDR1 MDHEN and CDR2 SYDVKM. The CDR3 runs 15 residues. The CDR3 here is CASSFGSLRNQPQHF. CDR3 in DNA: TGTGCCAGCAGTTTCGGATCTTTGAGGAATCAGCCCCAGCATTTT.

This clone came up a few times. V usage is TRBV14 and J usage is TRBJ1-2; D unresolved. The CDR3 length is 12 residues. Trimming took off 0 bases at V and 5 bases at J, with 4 bases between the two ends. Germline loops: CDR1 SGHDN, CDR2 FVKESK. CDR3: CASSQDVYGYTF. CDR3 nucleotides: TGTGCCAGCAGCCAAGATGTATATGGCTACACCTTC.

The gene calls are TRBV9 and TRBJ2-1; D is perhaps TRBD2 (5 bases). V dropped 0 bases and J dropped 10 bases, with 17 bases sitting between them. CDR3 length: 15 residues. The germline gives CDR1 SGDLS, CDR2 YYNGEE. Here the CDR3 DNA reads TGTGCCAGCAGCGTAGGTGGGGAACGGGGTTTGGAGCAGTTCTTC. Translated, it gives CASSVGGERGLEQFF. The full variable domain, with the rest looked up from reference TRBV9 and TRBJ2-1, is DSGVTQTPKHLITATGQRVTLRCSPRSGDLSVYWYQQSLDQGLQFLIQYYNGEERAKGNILERFSAQQFPDLHSELNLSSLELGDSALYFCASSVGGERGLEQFFGPGTRLTVL.

This chain joins TRBV4-1 and TRBJ2-1; the match to TRBD2 covers 16 bases. V shed 3 bases, J shed 4 bases, and the junction held 3 bases outside the gene matches. Germline-derived CDR1 and CDR2 are MGHRA and YSYEKL. The CDR3 contains 17 residues. CDR3 nucleotides: TGCGCCAGCAGCCAGGGACTAGCGGGAGGGCCTTACAATGAGCAGTTCTTC. Translating gives CASSQGLAGGPYNEQFF.

This clone was observed a few times. Here the CDR3 DNA reads TGTGCCAGCAGCCGACAGGGGTACCAAGAGACCCAGTACTTC. Protein product: CASSRQGYQETQYF. The rearrangement links TRBV7-7 to TRBJ2-5; 8 bases line up with TRBD1. Germline CDR1 reads SSHAT; CDR2 reads FNYEAQ (reference sequence). The CDR3 is 14 residues long. J was trimmed by 0 bases and V by 5 bases; bases with no gene match: 2.

The chain joins TRBV12-5 to TRBJ2-2, with D unresolved. Germline CDR1 LGHNT, CDR2 FRNRAP. CDR3 length equals 13 residues. Trimming took 5 bases from V and 0 from J, leaving 4 bases between them. In nucleotides, the CDR3 is TGTGCTAGTGGTCCTACGAACACCGGGGAGCTGTTTTTT. Its translation: CASGPTNTGELFF.

This chain connects TRBV9 to TRBJ2-2; a possible D gene is TRBD2 (7 bases). Germline V CDR1 and CDR2: SGDLS, YYNGEE. This CDR3 region has 17 residues. V lost 4 bases and J lost 3, with 19 bases in between. The CDR3 nucleotides read TGTGCCAGCAGCCCACGGAAAGGGCGGGGGCACACCGGGGAGCTGTTTTTT. Translation gives CASSPRKGRGHTGELFF.

The rearrangement uses TRBV9 and TRBJ1-6, with D unresolved. Germline V gene sequence: CDR1 SGDLS, CDR2 YYNGEE. CDR3 length: 13 residues. Between the trimmed V and J ends, which lost 2 bases and 15 bases, there was a span of 15 bases. CDR3 sequence reads: CASSVSGGPDLHF. Written as DNA, the CDR3 is TGTGCCAGCAGCGTCAGTGGTGGGCCGGACCTCCACTTT.

The J gene is TRBJ2-5, the V gene TRBV5-4; TRBD1 might be the D (5 bases). V was pared by 4 bases and J by 5 bases, with 18 bases between. Germline V lookup: CDR1 SGHNT, CDR2 YYREEE (reference sequence). CDR3 length equals 15 residues. CDR3 sequence reads: CASSHPARVGETQYF. DNA for the CDR3: TGTGCCAGCAGCCACCCCGCCAGGGTGGGCGAGACCCAGTACTTC.

This chain uses TRBV19 with TRBJ2-1, with TRBD1 matching over 7 bases. V gave up 7 bases and J gave up 5 bases; unmatched junction bases: 8. This CDR3 has 14 amino acids. Germline CDR1 and CDR2: LNHDA and SQIVND (reference sequence). CDR3 amino acids: CASMIGTANNEQFF. DNA for the CDR3: TGTGCCAGTATGATCGGGACAGCCAACAATGAGCAGTTCTTC.

The V gene is TRBV6-1, the J gene TRBJ2-5; 8 nucleotides match TRBD1. The germline V gene encodes CDR1 MNHNS and CDR2 SASEGT. CDR3 length: 15 amino acids. V was clipped by 2 bases and J by 5 bases; unmatched bases: 7. CDR3 DNA: TGTGCCAGCAGTGAATTCGCAGGGGGCAGGGAGACCCAGTACTTC. Translation gives CASSEFAGGRETQYF.

This clone came up once. At one of its ends the junction is not consistent with the germline gene, which may arise from a read error. The V and J genes are TRBV4-1 and TRBJ1-5, with a tentative D call TRBD1 (6 bases). CDR1 is MGHRA, CDR2 YSYEKL, per germline. The CDR3 length is 16 residues. The CDR3 DNA follows: TGTGCCAGCAGCCAATTGGACAGCGCGAAAGGTTGGCCCCAGCATTTT. Translating gives CASSQLDSAKGWPQHF.

The CDR3 DNA reads TGTGCCAGCAGCTTGGACTTAGCCTACAATGAGCAGTTCTTC. Its protein is CASSLDLAYNEQFF. This rearrangement joins TRBV5-7 to TRBJ2-1; D call uncertain. TRBV5-7 is labeled an ORF, and its function is uncertain. V shed 0 bases and J shed 2 bases, with 6 bases lying between them. CDR3 length: 14 amino acids.

Of note for this clone: It differs at one base from a far larger clone, so likely a read error. The chain combines TRBV7-4 with TRBJ2-3; TRBD2 matches at 11 bases. CDR3 length: 15 residues. CDR1 and CDR2 from the germline V gene are SGHVT and SQSDAQ. Trimming cost V 5 bases and J 2 bases; bases outside gene matches: 3. The CDR3 DNA reads TGTGCCAGCAGCCGACTAGCGGGATACACAGATACGCAGTATTTT. It codes for CASSRLAGYTDTQYF.

The chain uses TRBV7-3 and TRBJ2-2; D is uncertain. Trimming stripped 3 bases from V and 5 bases from J, with 4 bases between. Germline V CDR1 and CDR2: SGHTA, FQGTGA. This CDR3 comprises 12 residues. CDR3 sequence reads: CASSFRTGELFF. The CDR3 bases are TGTGCCAGCAGCTTCCGGACCGGGGAGCTGTTTTTT.

The J gene is TRBJ2-1, the V gene TRBV19, with 7 bases matching TRBD2. The CDR3 runs 15 residues. Germline values: CDR1 LNHDA, CDR2 SQIVND (reference sequence). The J segment lost 4 bases and the V segment lost 3 bases, leaving 6 bases of the junction unmatched. CDR3: CASSILAVKYNEQFF. Here the CDR3 DNA reads TGTGCCAGTAGTATCCTAGCGGTAAAATACAATGAGCAGTTCTTC.

The chain has TRBV4-1 and TRBJ2-7; TRBD2 agrees at 8 bases. CDR3 length: 17 amino acids. Germline V gene sequence: CDR1 MGHRA, CDR2 YSYEKL. The V segment lost 1 base and the J segment 0 bases; nucleotides outside the gene matches: 8. CDR3 sequence (DNA): TGCGCCAGCAGCCAAGGGGTGGGACTAGTTTTCTCCTACGAGCAGTACTTC. Amino acid sequence: CASSQGVGLVFSYEQYF.

CDR3: CASSLAGQPYEQYF. The DNA for the CDR3 is TGTGCCAGCAGCTTAGCGGGACAACCTTACGAGCAGTACTTC. V usage is TRBV7-9 and J usage is TRBJ2-7, with D possibly being TRBD1 (6 bases). V was pared by 0 bases and J by 4 bases, with 10 bases between. CDR1 SEHNR and CDR2 FQNEAQ come from the germline V gene (reference sequence). The CDR3 has 14 residues. The entire variable domain, with the rest obtained from reference TRBV7-9 and TRBJ2-7, is as follows: DTGVSQNPRHKITKRGQNVTFRCDPISEHNRLYWYRQTLGQGPEFLTYFQNEAQLEKSRLLSDRFSAERPKGSFSTLEIQRTEQGDSAMYLCASSLAGQPYEQYFGPGTRLTVT.

The V call is TRBV2, the J call TRBJ2-7, with D possibly TRBD1 on 5 matching bases. V was clipped by 7 bases and J by 2 bases, with 9 bases between them. This CDR3 spans 12 amino acids. Germline CDR1 reads SNHLY; CDR2 reads FYNNEI. The CDR3, as DNA: TGTGCCAGCAAAGGACAAACCTACGAGCAGTACTTC. Translating it yields CASKGQTYEQYF.

CDR3 DNA sequence: TGCAGCGTTGGCCCTGACAGCGACCTTAACTATGGCTACACCTTC. Protein sequence: CSVGPDSDLNYGYTF. The chain links TRBV29-1 to TRBJ1-2, with D possibly being TRBD1 (5 bases). Germline values: CDR1 SQVTM, CDR2 ANQGSEA. The CDR3 contains 15 residues. Trimming shortened V by 4 bases and J by 1 base, and 16 bases separated the two germline ends.

The J gene is TRBJ2-5, the V gene TRBV13; 7 nucleotides match TRBD1. The trim removed 5 bases at V and 5 bases at J, leaving 8 bases unmatched. Germline V gene sequence: CDR1 PRHDT, CDR2 FYEKMQ (reference sequence). CDR3 length equals 14 residues. The CDR3 here is CASSAGGPGETQYF. The CDR3 region has the DNA TGTGCCAGCAGCGCAGGGGGTCCGGGGGAGACCCAGTACTTC.

This clone was found once. The chain recombines TRBV5-6 with TRBJ1-5; 9 bases fit TRBD1. V lost 2 bases, J lost 7 bases, and 7 bases stayed unmatched. CDR3 length equals 15 residues. CDR1 and CDR2 (germline): SGHDT, YYEEEE. CDR3 amino acids: CASSFSDRGSQPQHF. The DNA for the CDR3 is TGTGCCAGCAGCTTTTCGGACAGGGGAAGCCAGCCCCAGCATTTT.

The J gene is TRBJ2-1, the V gene TRBV19, with a tentative D call TRBD2 (6 bases). CDR3 length equals 14 residues. V was clipped by 5 bases and J by 6 bases, with 14 bases between them. CDR1 LNHDA and CDR2 SQIVND come from the germline V gene (reference sequence). The CDR3 bases are TGTGCCAGTAGTGACATGGGACTTTCCAATGAGCAGTTCTTC. Translating gives CASSDMGLSNEQFF.

The chain has TRBV4-1 and TRBJ1-1; D is possibly TRBD1 (5 bases). Trimming left V 2 bases short and J 5 bases short, with 12 bases between. The germline CDR1 and CDR2 sequences are MGHRA and YSYEKL. The CDR3 sequence is 14 residues long. CDR3 loop: CASSQQGWGTEAFF. The CDR3 DNA reads TGCGCCAGCAGCCAACAGGGTTGGGGAACTGAAGCTTTCTTT.

Comment on this clone: Relative to the germline gene, one junction end is altered; a read error may explain this. The same CDR3 also results from other DNA sequences found in this sample. The rearrangement uses TRBV9 and TRBJ1-6, with D possibly being TRBD1 (6 bases). Germline CDR1 is SGDLS and CDR2 is YYNGEE. The CDR3 sequence is 17 residues long. The CDR3 here is CASSVEAGATYNSPLHF. CDR3 nucleotide sequence: TGTGCCAGCAGCGTAGAAGCGGGGGCGACTTATAATTCCCCCCTCCACTTT.